Detailed here is one T cell receptor (beta chain). The data were produced by immunoSEQ multiplex PCR, yet TCRdb's version contains in-frame clones alone and is incomplete. The sample carries 130,000 or so clones, around 84% recorded once. CDR1 is SGHDN, CDR2 FVKESK, per germline. J lost 5 bases, V lost 1 base, and 8 bases had no gene match. There are 16 residues in the CDR3. This sample was included in a study of blood T cell repertoires in COVID-19. The sequence was collected from a man aged 25-45 years with COVID-19, enrolled during active disease. The sequenced sample was peripheral blood. The chain is built from TRBV14 and TRBJ2-3, with 8 bases identical to TRBD2. CDR3 nucleotide sequence: TGTGCCAGCAGCCAAGGCGGAGCGGGAGCGAAAGATACGCAGTATTTT. It encodes CASSQGGAGAKDTQYF. The full variable domain, completed using reference TRBV14 and TRBJ2-3, is EAGVTQFPSHSVIEKGQTVTLRCDPISGHDNLYWYRRVMGKEIKFLLHFVKESKQDESGMPNNRFLAERTGGTYSTLKVQPAELEDSGVYFCASSQGGAGAKDTQYFGPGTRLTVL.